This T cell receptor (beta chain) was sequenced during a study of cytomegalovirus exposure and HLA in healthy donors. Study findings and constraints: One variant, a missense change in DCLRE1C, was linked in a later analysis to TCR beta V- and J-gene trimming.

The PCR ran on 60 Vbeta and 13 Jbeta primers. Assay used: immunoSEQ multiplex PCR; TCRdb lists only in-frame clones, some missing. The table shows 180,000 or so clones, with around 80% occurring only once. Regarding this clone: The antigen is unknown.

The CDR3 runs to 20 residues. Germline CDR1 is LNHNV and CDR2 is YYDKDF (reference sequence). V trimming: 0 bases; J trimming: 0 bases; junction bases outside the gene matches: 15. The rearrangement uses TRBV15 and TRBJ2-7; TRBD1 matches 9 bases. Sequenced sample: PBMCs. This TCR was recovered from a man between 18 and 29 years old in good health and CMV-seronegative. Written as DNA, the CDR3 is TGTGCCACCAGCAGAGATGAAACTTCGAATGGACAGGGGATCTCCTACGAGCAGTACTTC. Translating gives CATSRDETSNGQGISYEQYF.